This entry lists 21 T cell receptor beta chains sequenced from one sample in a study of breast tumors, draining lymph nodes, adjacent tissues. Axillary draining lymph nodes of breast cancer patients supplied the node samples. TCRdb reprocessed the multiplex PCR reads with MiXCR, giving one entry per CDR3 protein. The sample contains fewer than 200,000 distinct CDR3 sequences, approximately 30% of which appear only once. Sequences were obtained from axillary lymph node tissue. These receptors all come from a female donor with breast cancer. Some clones in this sample may be carry-over from other donors' samples.

This clonotype was detected only once. The germline gene is not matched at one end of the junction; a read error may be the cause. The J gene is TRBJ1-2, the V gene TRBV5-1; 8 bases agree with TRBD1. Germline loops: CDR1 SGHRS, CDR2 YFSETQ. The CDR3 is 19 amino acids. CDR3 amino acids: CASSLPPGAGGEFDYGYTF. CDR3 nucleotide sequence: TGTGCCAGCAGCTTACCCCCCGGGGCAGGGGGCGAATTTGACTATGGCTACACCTTC.

This clonotype was seen many times. The chain has TRBV20-1 and TRBJ1-5, with TRBD1 matching 8 bases. V lost 4 bases, J lost 6 bases, and 5 bases stayed unmatched. This CDR3 contains 13 residues. Germline assignment: CDR1 DFQATT and CDR2 SNEGSKA (reference sequence). The CDR3 coding sequence is TGCAGTGCTAAACAGGGGGGGGCTCAGCCCCAGCATTTT. Protein: CSAKQGGAQPQHF.

At least ten counts were recorded for this clonotype. The V gene is TRBV11-2, the J gene TRBJ2-7; the D gene is possibly TRBD1 (5 bases). V lost 4 bases, J lost 3 bases, and 16 bases lay in between. Germline CDR1 is SGHAT and CDR2 is FQNNGV. This CDR3 is built from 15 residues. As DNA, the CDR3 is TGTGCCAGCAGCTACGATCAGGGATCCCTCTACGAGCAGTACTTC. As protein: CASSYDQGSLYEQYF.

Ten or more counts support this clonotype. The rearrangement uses TRBV24-1 and TRBJ2-1, with 9 bases fitting TRBD2. Germline assignment: CDR1 KGHDR and CDR2 SFDVKD. V lost 3 bases to trimming and J lost 7 bases; unmatched junction nucleotides: 9. The CDR3 extends over 16 amino acids. CDR3 amino acids: CATSDGGTSIGNEQFF. The CDR3 region has the DNA TGTGCCACCAGTGATGGCGGGACTAGCATCGGGAATGAGCAGTTCTTC.

Ten or more counts support this clonotype. Here the CDR3 DNA reads TGTGCCATCAGTACCGACTTATACAATGAGCAGTTCTTC. The encoded protein is CAISTDLYNEQFF. The J gene is TRBJ2-1, the V gene TRBV10-3; D is undetermined. This CDR3 is built from 13 residues. Germline V CDR1 and CDR2: ENHRY, SYGVKD. V dropped 5 bases and J dropped 4 bases, with 9 bases sitting between them.

This clonotype was observed at least ten times. The chain couples TRBV2 to TRBJ2-5; 8 nucleotides agree with TRBD2. Trimming cost V 6 bases and J 1 base; bases outside gene matches: 4. The CDR3 runs to 14 residues. Germline CDR1 and CDR2: SNHLY and FYNNEI. CDR3 protein: CASRQLAVQETQYF. DNA for the CDR3: TGTGCCAGCAGACAACTAGCGGTCCAAGAGACCCAGTACTTC.

This clonotype was observed many times. The chain combines TRBV7-8 with TRBJ2-7; 11 bases agree with TRBD2. Trimming removed 5 bases from V and 2 bases from J; junction bases left unmatched: 8. The CDR3 is 16 amino acids. Germline lookup yields CDR1 SGHVS and CDR2 FQNEAQ. Here the CDR3 reads CASSVPSGGFTYEQYF. The CDR3 DNA sequence: TGTGCCAGCAGCGTCCCTAGCGGGGGGTTTACCTACGAGCAGTACTTC. Combining the CDR3 with reference TRBV7-8 and TRBJ2-7 gives the whole variable domain GAGVSQSPRYKVAKRGQDVALRCDPISGHVSLFWYQQALGQGPEFLTYFQNEAQLDKSGLPSDRFFAERPEGSVSTLKIQRTQQEDSAVYLCASSVPSGGFTYEQYFGPGTRLTVT.

This clonotype was counted once. A much larger clone is a single base away; this may be a read error. The chain recombines TRBV20-1 with TRBJ2-1; possible D gene TRBD2, 6 bases. V lost 3 bases and J 12 bases, leaving 21 bases between the germline ends. The CDR3 length is 14 residues. CDR1 is DFQATT and CDR2 is SNEGSKA in the germline V gene (reference sequence). The CDR3: CSASGGGYDYGQFF. In DNA form, the CDR3 reads TGCAGTGCTAGCGGGGGTGGATACGATTACGGGCAGTTCTTC.

Only a few counts were recorded for this clonotype. A much larger clone sits a single nucleotide away, making a read error possible. As the CDR3 is not closed by the conserved phenylalanine or tryptophan, this likely results from a read error. The V gene is TRBV19, the J gene TRBJ2-7; 13 nucleotides align to TRBD2. Germline V gene sequence: CDR1 LNHDA, CDR2 SQIVND (reference sequence). V gave up 3 bases and J gave up 5 bases; unmatched junction bases: 7. The CDR3 is 16 amino acids. The CDR3 nucleotides are TGTGCCAGTAGTATTAGGACTAGCGGGAGCGTCGACGAGCAGTACTCC. This codes for CASSIRTSGSVDEQYS.

The table lists this clonotype with many counts. The V call is TRBV20-1, the J call TRBJ2-7; D not resolved. Deletions cut 3 bases from V and 1 base from J, with 13 bases between. The CDR3 has 14 amino acids. Looked up from germline, CDR1 is DFQATT and CDR2 is SNEGSKA (reference sequence). CDR3 region: CSASPAASSYEQYF. The CDR3 DNA sequence: TGCAGTGCTAGTCCGGCAGCCTCGTCCTACGAGCAGTACTTC.

As concerns this clonotype: This may be a read error, as it is one base from a much larger clone. DNA for the CDR3: TGTGCCAGCAGTCGTGGACAGGGTGGGTCAAATGAGCAGTCCTTC. Its translation is CASSRGQGGSNEQSF. This chain uses TRBV11-3 with TRBJ2-1, with 8 bases fitting TRBD1. The CDR3 has 15 amino acids. Germline lookup yields CDR1 SGHNT and CDR2 YENEEA.

This clonotype was observed a few times. The chain joins TRBV27 to TRBJ2-4; 11 bases match TRBD2. The V gene end was trimmed by 5 bases and the J gene end by 2 bases; junction bases not matched to a gene: 20. Germline V lookup: CDR1 MNHEY, CDR2 SMNVEV (reference sequence). The CDR3 is 21 residues long. The CDR3 nucleotides read TGTGCCAGCAGTCCGTACCCACCATCCTTGGGACTAGCGGTTTCCAAAAACATTCAGTACTTC. Residues: CASSPYPPSLGLAVSKNIQYF.

This clonotype occurred a few times. A much bigger clone sits one base away, suggesting this may be a read error. In this CDR3 the conserved last residue, phenylalanine or tryptophan, is missing, so a read error is likely. CDR3 sequence (DNA): TGCAGTGCCCCACAGACAGGACAAGCAGAGACCCAGTACCTC. It codes for CSAPQTGQAETQYL. The genes are TRBV20-1 and TRBJ2-5; TRBD1 might be the D (6 bases). The germline V gene has CDR1 DFQATT and CDR2 SNEGSKA (reference sequence). The V gene lost 6 bases and the J gene lost 4 bases, with 18 bases spanning the gap. The CDR3 is made up of 14 amino acids.

The CDR3 sequence is CASRGDVKGPHPYGYTF. As DNA, the CDR3 is TGTGCCAGCAGGGGGGACGTTAAAGGCCCCCATCCCTATGGCTACACCTTC. This chain uses TRBV28 with TRBJ1-2; maybe TRBD1 (5 bases). The V gene lost 6 bases and the J gene lost 4 bases, with 24 bases spanning the gap. Germline-derived CDR1 and CDR2 are MDHEN and SYDVKM. The CDR3 spans 17 residues.

This clonotype has at least ten counts. The chain employs TRBV10-3 and TRBJ2-5, with TRBD2 matching 15 bases. The CDR3 extends over 16 amino acids. Looked up from germline, CDR1 is ENHRY and CDR2 is SYGVKD. J lost 12 bases, V lost 3 bases, and 11 bases had no gene match. DNA for the CDR3: TGTGCCATCAGTGACGGTCCGGGACTAGCGGGGGGTCAGAAGTACTTC. As protein: CAISDGPGLAGGQKYF.

This clonotype was observed at least ten times. This chain uses TRBV6-5 with TRBJ2-1; D not certain. Germline V lookup: CDR1 MNHEY, CDR2 SVGAGI. The ends were cut back, 6 bases at V and 10 bases at J, with 16 bases in the middle. The CDR3 has 13 amino acids. CDR3 amino acids: CASSLVRLMEQFF. The CDR3 nucleotides are TGTGCCAGCAGCTTGGTTCGACTCATGGAGCAGTTCTTC.

This clonotype was seen repeatedly, ten times or more. This chain links TRBV20-1 with TRBJ1-5, with D unresolved. With 3 bases removed from V and 1 base from J, the gap between germline ends came to 7 bases. The CDR3 covers 13 residues. Germline-derived CDR1 and CDR2 are DFQATT and SNEGSKA (reference sequence). The CDR3 sequence is CSAREGSNQPQHF. CDR3 coding DNA: TGCAGTGCTAGGGAGGGCAGCAATCAGCCCCAGCATTTT.

This clonotype occurred many times. The chain links TRBV7-9 to TRBJ1-2; D perhaps matches TRBD1 (6 bases). Germline V gene data show CDR1 as SEHNR and CDR2 as FQNEAQ (reference sequence). V lost 2 bases and J lost 8, with 15 bases in between. The CDR3 consists of 14 residues. The CDR3 loop reads CASSLFSGEGGYTF. CDR3 nucleotide sequence: TGTGCCAGCAGCTTATTTTCAGGGGAAGGGGGCTACACCTTC.

In its sample, this clonotype was seen many times. The J gene is TRBJ2-7, the V gene TRBV20-1; no clear D gene. V was cut by 1 base and J by 6 bases, with 10 bases left in between. The length of the CDR3 is 12 residues. CDR1 and CDR2 from the germline V gene are DFQATT and SNEGSKA (reference sequence). CDR3 coding DNA: TGCAGTGCTAGAGCGGATAGACTCGAGCAGTACTTC. The encoded protein is CSARADRLEQYF.

The table lists this clonotype with a few counts. A single base separates this from a much larger clone, so it may be a read error. The chain has TRBV7-2 and TRBJ1-2; perhaps TRBD1 as D (6 bases). CDR3 length: 15 residues. The V gene's germline CDR1 is SGHTA and CDR2 FQGNSA. This CDR3 is CASSPLAGQGSGYPF. As DNA, the CDR3 is TGTGCCAGCAGCCCCCTGGCTGGGCAGGGGAGCGGCTACCCCTTC.

This chain links TRBV5-1 with TRBJ1-1; D is undetermined. Trimming cost V 3 bases and J 8 bases, with 14 bases left between them. CDR1 is SGHRS and CDR2 is YFSETQ in the germline V gene. There are 13 residues in the CDR3. CDR3: CASSSDLAPEAFF. CDR3 in DNA: TGCGCCAGCAGCTCGGATCTGGCTCCCGAAGCTTTCTTT. The full variable domain, rest sourced from reference TRBV5-1 and TRBJ1-1, is KAGVTQTPRYLIKTRGQQVTLSCSPISGHRSVSWYQQTPGQGLQFLFEYFSETQRNKGNFPGRFSGRQFSNSRSEMNVSTLELGDSALYLCASSSDLAPEAFFGQGTRLTVV.